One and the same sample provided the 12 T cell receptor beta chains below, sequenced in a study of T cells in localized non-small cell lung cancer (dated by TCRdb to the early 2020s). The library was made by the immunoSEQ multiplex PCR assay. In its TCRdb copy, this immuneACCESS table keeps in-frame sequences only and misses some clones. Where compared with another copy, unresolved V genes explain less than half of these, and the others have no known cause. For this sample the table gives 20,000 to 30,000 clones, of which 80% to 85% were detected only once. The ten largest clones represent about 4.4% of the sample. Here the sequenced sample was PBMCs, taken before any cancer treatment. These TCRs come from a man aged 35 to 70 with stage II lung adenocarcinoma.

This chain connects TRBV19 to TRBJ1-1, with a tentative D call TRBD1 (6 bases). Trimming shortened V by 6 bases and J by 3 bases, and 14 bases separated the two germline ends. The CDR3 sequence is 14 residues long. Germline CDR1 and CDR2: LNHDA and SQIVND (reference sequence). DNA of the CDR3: TGTGCCAGTAGCTTACAGGGAATCTACACTGAAGCTTTCTTT. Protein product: CASSLQGIYTEAFF.

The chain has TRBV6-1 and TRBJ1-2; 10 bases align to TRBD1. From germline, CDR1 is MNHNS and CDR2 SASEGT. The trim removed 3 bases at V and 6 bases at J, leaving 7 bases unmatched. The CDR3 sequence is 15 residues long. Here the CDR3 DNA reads TGTGCCAGCAGTGAGCTGGGACAGGGGATGGATGGCTACACCTTC. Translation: CASSELGQGMDGYTF.

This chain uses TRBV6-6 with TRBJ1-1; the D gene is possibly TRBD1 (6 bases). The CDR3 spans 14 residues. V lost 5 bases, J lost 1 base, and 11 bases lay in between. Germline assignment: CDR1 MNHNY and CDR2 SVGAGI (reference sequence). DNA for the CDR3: TGTGCCAGCAGTACAGGGACTCAGAACACTGAAGCTTTCTTT. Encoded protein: CASSTGTQNTEAFF.

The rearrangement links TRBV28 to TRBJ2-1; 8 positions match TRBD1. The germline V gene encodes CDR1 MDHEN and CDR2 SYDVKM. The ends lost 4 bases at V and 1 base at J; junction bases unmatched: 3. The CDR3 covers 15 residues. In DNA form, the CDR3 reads TGTGCCAGCAGTTCAAGGACAGGGTCCTACAATGAGCAGTTCTTC. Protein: CASSSRTGSYNEQFF.

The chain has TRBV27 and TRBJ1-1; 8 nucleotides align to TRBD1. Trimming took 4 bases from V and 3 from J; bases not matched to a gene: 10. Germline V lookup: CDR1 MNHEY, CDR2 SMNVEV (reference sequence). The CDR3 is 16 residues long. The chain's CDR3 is CASSWAGGAVDTEAFF. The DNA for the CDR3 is TGTGCCAGCAGTTGGGCAGGGGGCGCGGTGGACACTGAAGCTTTCTTT.

The CDR3 bases are TGCAGTGCCCCCGTTGGGGAGACCCAGTACTTC. This codes for CSAPVGETQYF. The rearrangement links TRBV20-1 to TRBJ2-5; D call uncertain. Trimming removed 6 bases from V and 5 bases from J, with 10 bases in between. Looked up from germline, CDR1 is DFQATT and CDR2 is SNEGSKA (reference sequence). The CDR3 runs to 11 residues.

For the CDR3, the DNA is TGTGCCAGCAGTTACGTCGGGCCAACTGAAGCTTTCTTT. It specifies CASSYVGPTEAFF. V usage is TRBV6-5 and J usage is TRBJ1-1; D unclear. Trimming took off 2 bases at V and 5 bases at J, with 9 bases between the two ends. CDR1 and CDR2 (germline): MNHEY, SVGAGI. This CDR3 is built from 13 residues.

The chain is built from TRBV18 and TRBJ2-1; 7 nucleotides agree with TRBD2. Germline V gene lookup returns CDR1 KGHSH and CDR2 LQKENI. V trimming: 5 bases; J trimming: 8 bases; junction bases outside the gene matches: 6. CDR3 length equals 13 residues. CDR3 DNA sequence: TGTGCCAGCTCATCTGGGGGGGGAGATGAGCAGTTCTTC. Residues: CASSSGGGDEQFF.

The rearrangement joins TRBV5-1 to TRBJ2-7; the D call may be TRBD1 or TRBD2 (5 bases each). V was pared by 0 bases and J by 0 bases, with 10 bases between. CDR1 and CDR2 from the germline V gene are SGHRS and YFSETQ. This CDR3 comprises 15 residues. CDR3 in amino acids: CASSLEGTGSYEQYF. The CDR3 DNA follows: TGCGCCAGCAGCTTGGAGGGGACGGGCTCCTACGAGCAGTACTTC.

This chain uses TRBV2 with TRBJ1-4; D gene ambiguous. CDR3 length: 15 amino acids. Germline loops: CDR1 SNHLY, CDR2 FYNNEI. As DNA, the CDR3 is TGTGTCAGTTCGCTTATCGTTAGCGGAAATGAAAAACTGTTTTTT. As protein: CVSSLIVSGNEKLFF.

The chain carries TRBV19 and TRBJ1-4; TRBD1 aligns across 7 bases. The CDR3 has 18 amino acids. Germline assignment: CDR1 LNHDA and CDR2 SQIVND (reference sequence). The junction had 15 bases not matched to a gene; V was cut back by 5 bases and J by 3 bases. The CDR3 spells CASSPEDHRGLANEKLFF. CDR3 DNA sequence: TGTGCCAGTAGTCCAGAGGACCACAGGGGTCTGGCTAATGAAAAACTGTTTTTT.

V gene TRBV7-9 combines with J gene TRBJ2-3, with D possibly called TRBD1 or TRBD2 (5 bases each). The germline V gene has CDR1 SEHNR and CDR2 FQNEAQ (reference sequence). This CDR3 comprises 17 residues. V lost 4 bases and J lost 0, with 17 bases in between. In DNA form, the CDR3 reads TGTGCCAGCAGCTGGGGTCGGTGGGACGGAAGCACAGATACGCAGTATTTT. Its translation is CASSWGRWDGSTDTQYF.